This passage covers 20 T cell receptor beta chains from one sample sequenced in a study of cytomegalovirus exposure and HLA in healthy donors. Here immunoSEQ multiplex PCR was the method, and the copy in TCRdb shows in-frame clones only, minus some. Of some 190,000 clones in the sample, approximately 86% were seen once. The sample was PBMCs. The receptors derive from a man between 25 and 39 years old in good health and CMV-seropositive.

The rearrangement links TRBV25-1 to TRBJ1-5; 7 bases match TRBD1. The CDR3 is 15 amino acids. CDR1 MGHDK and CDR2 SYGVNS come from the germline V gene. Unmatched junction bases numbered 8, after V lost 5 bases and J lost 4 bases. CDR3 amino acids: CASSPTGAQNQPQHF. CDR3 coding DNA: TGTGCCAGCAGTCCAACAGGGGCCCAGAATCAGCCCCAGCATTTT.

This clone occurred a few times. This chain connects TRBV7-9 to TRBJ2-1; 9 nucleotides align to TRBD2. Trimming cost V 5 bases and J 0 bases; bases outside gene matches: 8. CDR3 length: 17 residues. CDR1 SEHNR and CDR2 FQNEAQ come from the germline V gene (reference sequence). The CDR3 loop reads CASSPQREVSSYNEQFF. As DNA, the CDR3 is TGTGCCAGCAGCCCTCAGCGGGAGGTGAGCTCCTACAATGAGCAGTTCTTC.

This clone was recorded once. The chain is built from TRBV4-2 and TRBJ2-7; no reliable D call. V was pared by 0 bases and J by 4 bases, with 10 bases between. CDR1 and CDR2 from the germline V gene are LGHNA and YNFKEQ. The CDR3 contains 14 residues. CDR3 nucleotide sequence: TGTGCCAGCAGCCAAGAGGGCTCCGATTACGAGCAGTACTTC. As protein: CASSQEGSDYEQYF.

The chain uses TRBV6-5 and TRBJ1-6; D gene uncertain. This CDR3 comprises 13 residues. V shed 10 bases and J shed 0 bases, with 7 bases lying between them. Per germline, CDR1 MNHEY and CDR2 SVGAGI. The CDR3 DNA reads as TGTGCCACCCGGCGCTCCTATAATTCACCCCTCCACTTT. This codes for CATRRSYNSPLHF.

CDR3 region: CASRPVGDTEAFF. CDR3 sequence (DNA): TGTGCCAGCAGGCCGGTTGGGGACACTGAAGCTTTCTTT. The V and J genes are TRBV7-9 and TRBJ1-1; D is undetermined. CDR1 and CDR2 (germline): SEHNR, FQNEAQ (reference sequence). The CDR3 contains 13 residues. Trimming stripped 6 bases from V and 3 bases from J, with 11 bases between.

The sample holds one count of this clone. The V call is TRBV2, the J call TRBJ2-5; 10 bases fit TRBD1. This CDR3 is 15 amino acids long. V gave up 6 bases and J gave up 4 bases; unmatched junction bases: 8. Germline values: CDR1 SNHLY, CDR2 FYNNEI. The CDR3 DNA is TGTGCCAGCAGCGCCGGGACAGGGGTTTTAGAGACCCAGTACTTC. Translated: CASSAGTGVLETQYF.

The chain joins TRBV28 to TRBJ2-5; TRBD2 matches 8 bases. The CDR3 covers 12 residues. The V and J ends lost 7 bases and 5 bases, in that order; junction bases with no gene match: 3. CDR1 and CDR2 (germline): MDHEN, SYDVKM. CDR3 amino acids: CASMSGGETQYF. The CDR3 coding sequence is TGTGCCAGCATGTCGGGGGGGGAGACCCAGTACTTC.

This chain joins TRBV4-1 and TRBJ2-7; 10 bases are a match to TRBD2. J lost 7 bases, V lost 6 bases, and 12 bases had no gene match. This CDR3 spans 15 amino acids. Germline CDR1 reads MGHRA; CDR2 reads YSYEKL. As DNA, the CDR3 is TGCGCCAGCAGTCTCTTTACTAGCGGGACACGAGAGCAGTACTTC. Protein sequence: CASSLFTSGTREQYF.

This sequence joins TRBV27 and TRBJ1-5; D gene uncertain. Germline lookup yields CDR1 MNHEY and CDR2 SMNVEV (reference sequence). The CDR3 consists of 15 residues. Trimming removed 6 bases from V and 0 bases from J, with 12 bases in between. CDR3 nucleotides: TGTGCCAGCAGGTTGGGGTGGGATAGCAATCAGCCCCAGCATTTT. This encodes CASRLGWDSNQPQHF.

DNA of the CDR3: TGCGCCAGCAGCCTCGGACAGCAAACTGGAGGCTACACCTTC. This sequence encodes CASSLGQQTGGYTF. This chain links TRBV5-1 with TRBJ1-2, with D maybe TRBD1 (6 bases). The length of the CDR3 is 14 residues. Germline V gene sequence: CDR1 SGHRS, CDR2 YFSETQ. V was clipped by 4 bases and J by 8 bases, with 18 bases between them.

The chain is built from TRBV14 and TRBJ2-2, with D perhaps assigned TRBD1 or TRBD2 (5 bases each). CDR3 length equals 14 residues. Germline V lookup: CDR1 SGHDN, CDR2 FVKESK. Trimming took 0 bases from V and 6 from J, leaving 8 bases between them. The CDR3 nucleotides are TGTGCCAGCAGCCAAGATTTGGGGGCCGGGGAGCTGTTTTTT. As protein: CASSQDLGAGELFF.

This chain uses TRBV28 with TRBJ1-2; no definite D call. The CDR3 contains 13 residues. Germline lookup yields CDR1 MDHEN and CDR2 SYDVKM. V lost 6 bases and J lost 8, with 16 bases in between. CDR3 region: CASSPGRAWGYTF. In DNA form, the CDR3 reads TGTGCCAGCAGCCCCGGTCGGGCCTGGGGCTACACCTTC.

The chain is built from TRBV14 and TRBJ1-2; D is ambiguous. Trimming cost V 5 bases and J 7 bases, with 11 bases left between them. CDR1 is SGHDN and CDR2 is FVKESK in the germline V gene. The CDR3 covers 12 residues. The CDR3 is CASSLFGFGYTF. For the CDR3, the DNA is TGTGCCAGCAGCTTGTTCGGGTTTGGCTACACCTTC.

The CDR3 DNA is TGTGCCAGCAGCGTAGGGGGTGGTCCCCCGGGCACTGAAGCTTTCTTT. Translating it yields CASSVGGGPPGTEAFF. This chain links TRBV9 with TRBJ1-1; D is undetermined. Per germline, CDR1 SGDLS and CDR2 YYNGEE. The germline V and J ends were trimmed by 0 bases and 4 bases, with 16 bases remaining between them. This CDR3 is built from 16 residues.

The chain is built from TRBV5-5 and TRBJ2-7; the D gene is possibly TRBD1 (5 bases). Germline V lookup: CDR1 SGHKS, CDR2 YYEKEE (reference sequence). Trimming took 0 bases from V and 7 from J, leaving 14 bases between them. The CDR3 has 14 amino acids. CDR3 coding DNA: TGTGCCAGCAGCTTGGCAGGAACAGGCGTGGAGCAGTACTTC. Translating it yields CASSLAGTGVEQYF.

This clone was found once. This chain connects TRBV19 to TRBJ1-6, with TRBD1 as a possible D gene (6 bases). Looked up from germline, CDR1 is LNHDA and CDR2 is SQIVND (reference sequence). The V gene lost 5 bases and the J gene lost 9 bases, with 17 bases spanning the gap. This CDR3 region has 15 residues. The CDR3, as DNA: TGTGCCAGTAGTCCTACGGCAGGGGATGGTTCACCCCTCCACTTT. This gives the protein CASSPTAGDGSPLHF.

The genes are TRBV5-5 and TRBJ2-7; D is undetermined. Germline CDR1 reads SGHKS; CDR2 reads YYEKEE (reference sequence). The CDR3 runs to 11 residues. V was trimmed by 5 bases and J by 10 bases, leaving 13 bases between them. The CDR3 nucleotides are TGTGCCAGCAGTGACGGGTCCAGCCAGTACTTC. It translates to CASSDGSSQYF. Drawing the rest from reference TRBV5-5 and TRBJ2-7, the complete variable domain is DAGVTQSPTHLIKTRGQQVTLRCSPISGHKSVSWYQQVLGQGPQFIFQYYEKEERGRGNFPDRFSARQFPNYSSELNVNALLLGDSALYLCASSDGSSQYFGPGTRLTVT.

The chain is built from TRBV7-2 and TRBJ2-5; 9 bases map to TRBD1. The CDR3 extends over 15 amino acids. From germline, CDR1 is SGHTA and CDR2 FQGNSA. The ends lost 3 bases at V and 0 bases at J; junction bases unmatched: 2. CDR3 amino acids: CASSLTGGHQETQYF. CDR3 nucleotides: TGTGCCAGCAGCTTGACAGGGGGTCACCAAGAGACCCAGTACTTC.

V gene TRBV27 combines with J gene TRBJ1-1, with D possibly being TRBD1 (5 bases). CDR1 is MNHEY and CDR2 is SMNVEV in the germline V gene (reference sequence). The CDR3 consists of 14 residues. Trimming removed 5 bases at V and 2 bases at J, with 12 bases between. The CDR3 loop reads CASSGGVGNTEAFF. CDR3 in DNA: TGTGCCAGCAGTGGAGGGGTAGGAAACACTGAAGCTTTCTTT.

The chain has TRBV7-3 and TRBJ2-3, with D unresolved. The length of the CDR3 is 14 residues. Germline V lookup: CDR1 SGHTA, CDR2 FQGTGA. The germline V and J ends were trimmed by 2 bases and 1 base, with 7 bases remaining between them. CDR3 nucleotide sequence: TGTGCCAGCAGCTTAGGGCAGCGCACAGATACGCAGTATTTT. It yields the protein CASSLGQRTDTQYF.